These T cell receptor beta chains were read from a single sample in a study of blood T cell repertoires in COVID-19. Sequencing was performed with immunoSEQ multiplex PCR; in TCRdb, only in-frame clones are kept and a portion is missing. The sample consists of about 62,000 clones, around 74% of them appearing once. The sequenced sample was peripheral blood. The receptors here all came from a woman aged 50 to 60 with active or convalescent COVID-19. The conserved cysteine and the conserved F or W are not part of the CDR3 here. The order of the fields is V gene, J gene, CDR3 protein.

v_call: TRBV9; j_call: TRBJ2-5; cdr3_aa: ASSSVSGRGETQY
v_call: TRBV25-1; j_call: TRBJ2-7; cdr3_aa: ASRGGGYEQY
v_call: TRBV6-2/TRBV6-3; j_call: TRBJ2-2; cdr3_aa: ASSWSPDTGELF
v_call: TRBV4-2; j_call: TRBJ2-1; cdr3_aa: ASSLLWRGNEQF
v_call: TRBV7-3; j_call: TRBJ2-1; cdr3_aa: ASSPYEASNEQF
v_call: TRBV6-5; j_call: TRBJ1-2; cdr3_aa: ASSYGVGTGVGYT
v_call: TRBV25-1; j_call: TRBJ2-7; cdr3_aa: ASSGYQGAGEQY
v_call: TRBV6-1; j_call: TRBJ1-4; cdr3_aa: ASSEDAWAANEKLF
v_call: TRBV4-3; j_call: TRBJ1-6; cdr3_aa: ASSVESLNSPLH
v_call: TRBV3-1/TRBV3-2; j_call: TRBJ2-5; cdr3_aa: ASSQGSTGGETQY
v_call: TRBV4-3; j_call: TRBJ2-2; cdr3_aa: ASSHGDLNTGELF
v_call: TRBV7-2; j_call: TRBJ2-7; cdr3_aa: ASSLSGGQVPYEQY
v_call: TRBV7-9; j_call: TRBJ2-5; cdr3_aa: ASSLDGGSAETQY
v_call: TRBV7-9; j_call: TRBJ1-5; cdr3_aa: ASSPLTGNQPQH
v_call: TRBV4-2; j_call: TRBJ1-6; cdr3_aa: ASSQDTGGDNSPLH
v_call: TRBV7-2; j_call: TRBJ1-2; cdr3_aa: ASSLSRGTANYGYT
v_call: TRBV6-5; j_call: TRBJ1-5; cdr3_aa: ASRRVTGVNQPQH
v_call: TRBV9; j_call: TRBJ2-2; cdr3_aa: ASSGDRTSYTGELF
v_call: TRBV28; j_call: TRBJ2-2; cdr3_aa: ASSLPYRPVSGTNTGELF
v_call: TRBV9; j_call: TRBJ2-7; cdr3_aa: ASSPNGQKYEQY
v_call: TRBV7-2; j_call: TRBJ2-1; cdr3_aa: ASSVGLAGNNEQF
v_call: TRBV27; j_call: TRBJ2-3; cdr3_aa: ASSYLRVAGGPTDTQY
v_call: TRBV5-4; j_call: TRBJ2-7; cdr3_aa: ASRTGGRAHHEQY
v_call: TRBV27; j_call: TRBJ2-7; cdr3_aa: ASSPLAGPPYEQY
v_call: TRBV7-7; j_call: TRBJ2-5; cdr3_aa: ASSPTWTGGETQY
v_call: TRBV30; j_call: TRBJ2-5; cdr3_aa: AWSTGTSPQETQY
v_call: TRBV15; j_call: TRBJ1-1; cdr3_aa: ATRDDRAHTEAF
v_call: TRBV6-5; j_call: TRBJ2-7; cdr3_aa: ASTPSGEGVEQY
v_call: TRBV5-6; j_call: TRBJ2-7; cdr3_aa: ASSLAQRSSYEQY
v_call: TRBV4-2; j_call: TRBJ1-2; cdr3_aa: ASSQGSRAYGYT
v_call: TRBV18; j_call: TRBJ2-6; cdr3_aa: ASSPGTGFSGANVLT
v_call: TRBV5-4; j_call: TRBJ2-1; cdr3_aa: ASSWGDFRQNEQF
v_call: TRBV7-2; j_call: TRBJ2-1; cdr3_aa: ASSLGVAGGIYNEQF
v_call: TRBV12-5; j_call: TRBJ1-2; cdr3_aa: ASGLASLRTLQGYT
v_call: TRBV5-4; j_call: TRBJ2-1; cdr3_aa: ASSLEEGSYNEQF
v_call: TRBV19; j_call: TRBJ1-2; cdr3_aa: ATLQPTYGYT
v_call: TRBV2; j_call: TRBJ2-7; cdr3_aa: AGVRDRGQEQY
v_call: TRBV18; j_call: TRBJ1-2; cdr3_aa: ASSPDRDGGGYT
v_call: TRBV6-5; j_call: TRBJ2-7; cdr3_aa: ASIRNGRGGEQY
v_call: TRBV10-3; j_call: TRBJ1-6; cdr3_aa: AISESIGTGVSPLH
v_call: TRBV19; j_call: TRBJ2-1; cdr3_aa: ASSIPPNSNEQF
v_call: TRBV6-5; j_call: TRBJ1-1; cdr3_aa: ASSYHSGQLNTEAF
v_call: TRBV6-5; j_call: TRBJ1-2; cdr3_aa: ASSRTGGWSYT
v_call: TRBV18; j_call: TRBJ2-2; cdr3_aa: ASSPEGTGRAGELF
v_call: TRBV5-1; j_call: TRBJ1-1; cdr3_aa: ASSQVNTEAF
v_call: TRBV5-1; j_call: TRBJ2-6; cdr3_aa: ASSPRDRPSGANVLT
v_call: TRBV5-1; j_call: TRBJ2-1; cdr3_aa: ASSGGLAGGRDNEQF
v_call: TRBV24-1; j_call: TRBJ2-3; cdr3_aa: ATSDPGSSIDTQY
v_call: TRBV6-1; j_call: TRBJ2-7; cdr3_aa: ASSRLAGPSYEQY